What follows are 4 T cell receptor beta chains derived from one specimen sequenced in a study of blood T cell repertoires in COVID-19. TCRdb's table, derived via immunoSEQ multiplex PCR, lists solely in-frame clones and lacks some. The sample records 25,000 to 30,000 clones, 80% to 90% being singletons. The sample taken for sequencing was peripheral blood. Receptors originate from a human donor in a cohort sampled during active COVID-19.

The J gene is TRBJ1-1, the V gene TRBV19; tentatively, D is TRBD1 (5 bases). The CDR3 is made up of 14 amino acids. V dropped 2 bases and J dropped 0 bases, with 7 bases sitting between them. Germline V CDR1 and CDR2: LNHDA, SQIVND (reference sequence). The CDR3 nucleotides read TGTGCCAGTAGTATAACAGGAATGAACACTGAAGCTTTCTTT. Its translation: CASSITGMNTEAFF.

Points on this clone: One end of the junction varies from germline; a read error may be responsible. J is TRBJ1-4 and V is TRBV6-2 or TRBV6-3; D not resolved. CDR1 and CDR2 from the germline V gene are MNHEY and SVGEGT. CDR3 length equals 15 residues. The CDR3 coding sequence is TGTGCCAGCAGTTATCTCCCCGCAACAAATGAAAAACTGTTTTTT. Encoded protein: CASSYLPATNEKLFF.

The CDR3 DNA sequence: TGTGCCAGCAGCTACACACTGGGCTCCACCGACCAAGAGACCCAGTACTTC. Amino acid sequence: CASSYTLGSTDQETQYF. The V and J genes are TRBV28 and TRBJ2-5; D not resolved. Germline V gives CDR1 MDHEN, CDR2 SYDVKM. This CDR3 has 17 residues. The V end lost 6 bases, the J end lost 0 bases, and 20 bases lay between the germline ends.

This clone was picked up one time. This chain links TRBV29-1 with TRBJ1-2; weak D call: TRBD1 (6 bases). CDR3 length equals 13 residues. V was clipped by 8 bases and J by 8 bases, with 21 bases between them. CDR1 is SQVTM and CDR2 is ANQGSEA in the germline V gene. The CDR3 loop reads CSCSPGQSVGYTF. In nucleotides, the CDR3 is TGCAGCTGTTCTCCGGGACAATCGGTAGGCTACACCTTC.